A single sample gave rise to the 21 T cell receptor beta chains below, sequenced in a study of T cell responses to AZD1222 COVID-19 vaccine. The table came from immunoSEQ multiplex PCR; TCRdb's copy has only in-frame clones and leaves some out. Of 100,000 to 150,000 clones in the sample, roughly 89% were seen once. The sequenced sample was peripheral blood, obtained on day 0 of AZD1222 vaccination. The receptor source for this set is an adult in good health.

CDR3 nucleotide sequence: TGTGCCACCAGCAGGGCTAGCGGGGCCGCCGAGACCCAGTACTTC. It is translated as CATSRASGAAETQYF. The chain recombines TRBV15 with TRBJ2-5, with 9 bases that match TRBD2. The CDR3 loop spans 15 amino acids. Germline CDR1 reads LNHNV; CDR2 reads YYDKDF (reference sequence). With V trimmed by 3 bases and J by 5 bases, 7 bases remained unmatched. Combining the CDR3 with reference TRBV15 and TRBJ2-5 gives the whole variable domain DAMVIQNPRYQVTQFGKPVTLSCSQTLNHNVMYWYQQKSSQAPKLLFHYYDKDFNNEADTPDNFQSRRPNTSFCFLDIRSPGLGDTAMYLCATSRASGAAETQYFGPGTRLLVL.

The gene calls are TRBV5-1 and TRBJ2-5, with a possible D match to TRBD2 (6 bases). There are 15 residues in the CDR3. Trimming removed 4 bases at V and 5 bases at J, with 18 bases between. CDR1 and CDR2 (germline): SGHRS, YFSETQ. The CDR3 bases are TGCGCCAGCAGCGGACCCCAGGGAGGAGGGGAGACCCAGTACTTC. Amino acid sequence: CASSGPQGGGETQYF.

The V and J genes are TRBV7-9 and TRBJ1-6; D unresolved. Trimming took 6 bases from V and 11 from J, leaving 11 bases between them. Germline V lookup: CDR1 SEHNR, CDR2 FQNEAQ (reference sequence). The CDR3 is 12 amino acids. CDR3: CASSLLGPPLHF. The CDR3 DNA reads as TGTGCCAGCAGTTTACTAGGTCCACCCCTCCACTTT. Combining the CDR3 with reference TRBV7-9 and TRBJ1-6 gives the whole variable domain DTGVSQNPRHKITKRGQNVTFRCDPISEHNRLYWYRQTLGQGPEFLTYFQNEAQLEKSRLLSDRFSAERPKGSFSTLEIQRTEQGDSAMYLCASSLLGPPLHFGNGTRLTVT.

The V and J genes are TRBV30 and TRBJ1-4; a possible D gene is TRBD1 (6 bases). V was cut by 2 bases and J by 8 bases, with 18 bases left in between. CDR1 is GTSNPN, CDR2 SVGIG, per germline (reference sequence). CDR3 size: 15 residues. Here the CDR3 reads CAWSTRTVGPEKLFF. The CDR3 DNA reads TGTGCCTGGAGTACCCGGACAGTCGGCCCAGAAAAACTGTTTTTT.

This chain joins TRBV7-9 and TRBJ2-1, with 7 bases identical to TRBD1. With V trimmed by 0 bases and J by 6 bases, 5 bases remained unmatched. Germline V lookup: CDR1 SEHNR, CDR2 FQNEAQ (reference sequence). This CDR3 is built from 15 residues. The CDR3 DNA reads TGTGCCAGCAGCTTAGCAAGAGGGGGCGCCAATGAGCAGTTCTTC. Its protein product is CASSLARGGANEQFF.

This chain links TRBV19 with TRBJ2-7, with 9 bases lining up with TRBD2. J lost 2 bases, V lost 6 bases, and 14 bases had no gene match. Per germline, CDR1 LNHDA and CDR2 SQIVND (reference sequence). This CDR3 is built from 17 residues. In DNA, the CDR3 is TGTGCCAGTAGAGAGCGGGGGGCCTCCCGTTCTCCCTACGAGCAGTACTTC. Its translation is CASRERGASRSPYEQYF.

The chain combines TRBV10-1 with TRBJ2-3; D gene unclear. Germline V lookup: CDR1 WNHNN, CDR2 SYGVQD (reference sequence). This CDR3 contains 12 residues. Between the trimmed V and J ends, which lost 7 bases and 2 bases, there was a span of 7 bases. This CDR3 is CASNDNTDTQYF. The CDR3 region has the DNA TGCGCCAGCAACGACAACACAGATACGCAGTATTTT.

This clone was seen a few times. The rearrangement joins TRBV3-1 (or the pseudogene TRBV3-2) to TRBJ2-7; D call uncertain. The V end was cut by 6 bases, the J end by 2 bases, with 14 bases between. The V gene's germline CDR1 is LGHDT and CDR2 YNNKEL (reference sequence). CDR3 length: 14 residues. CDR3 amino acids: CASSYSLPTYEQYF. CDR3 sequence (DNA): TGTGCCAGCAGTTACAGCCTACCCACCTACGAGCAGTACTTC.

V and J are TRBV20-1 and TRBJ1-1; D unclear. Germline CDR1 DFQATT, CDR2 SNEGSKA (reference sequence). Trimming left V 3 bases short and J 4 bases short, with 24 bases between. The CDR3 runs 17 residues. CDR3: CSASTRRRALRGTEAFF. DNA for the CDR3: TGCAGTGCTAGTACCCGGAGGCGGGCACTTAGAGGCACTGAAGCTTTCTTT.

V is TRBV19 and J is TRBJ1-2; perhaps TRBD1 as D (6 bases). V was cut by 7 bases and J by 11 bases, with 17 bases left in between. The germline gives CDR1 LNHDA, CDR2 SQIVND (reference sequence). The CDR3 totals 12 residues. The CDR3 nucleotides read TGTGCCAGTAACGCCGGGACATCGGGATACACCTTC. This gives the protein CASNAGTSGYTF. The full variable domain, rest sourced from reference TRBV19 and TRBJ1-2, is DGGITQSPKYLFRKEGQNVTLSCEQNLNHDAMYWYRQDPGQGLRLIYYSQIVNDFQKGDIAEGYSVSREKKESFPLTVTSAQKNPTAFYLCASNAGTSGYTFGSGTRLTVV.

This clone was observed once. J is TRBJ1-4 and V is TRBV7-9; 7 bases map to TRBD1. V shed 5 bases, J shed 5 bases, and the junction held 11 bases outside the gene matches. Germline V gene sequence: CDR1 SEHNR, CDR2 FQNEAQ (reference sequence). The CDR3 extends over 16 amino acids. CDR3 sequence reads: CASSIGTGARNEKLFF. The CDR3 bases are TGTGCCAGCAGCATAGGAACAGGGGCGAGGAATGAAAAACTGTTTTTT.

The chain recombines TRBV7-9 with TRBJ1-3; 8 nucleotides agree with TRBD1. The V gene end was trimmed by 5 bases and the J gene end by 2 bases; junction bases not matched to a gene: 11. CDR3 size: 17 residues. Germline values: CDR1 SEHNR, CDR2 FQNEAQ (reference sequence). In DNA, the CDR3 is TGTGCCAGCAGCCCCCAGGGGGCATCGATTCCTGGAAACACCATATATTTT. The encoded protein is CASSPQGASIPGNTIYF.

A word on this clone: In the same sample, other DNA sequences code for this CDR3. This chain links TRBV20-1 with TRBJ1-2; possibly TRBD1 for D (6 bases). The length of the CDR3 is 11 residues. Trimming pared 3 bases from V and 4 bases from J, leaving 6 bases between. Germline lookup yields CDR1 DFQATT and CDR2 SNEGSKA (reference sequence). Here the CDR3 DNA reads TGCAGTGCTAGGGACAGCTATGGCTACACCTTC. This gives the protein CSARDSYGYTF.

The chain uses TRBV7-8 and TRBJ2-5, with 8 bases fitting TRBD2. CDR3 length equals 19 residues. The J segment lost 0 bases and the V segment lost 4 bases, leaving 16 bases of the junction unmatched. Germline values: CDR1 SGHVS, CDR2 FQNEAQ. The CDR3 nucleotides are TGTGCCAGCAGCTACTCTCCCCCCCGTATAGCGGGGTACCAAGAGACCCAGTACTTC. Protein product: CASSYSPPRIAGYQETQYF.

The rearrangement links TRBV3-1 (or the pseudogene TRBV3-2) to TRBJ1-2; possibly TRBD1 for D (5 bases). Germline V gene lookup returns CDR1 LGHDT and CDR2 YNNKEL (reference sequence). Trimming took off 4 bases at V and 4 bases at J, with 22 bases between the two ends. This CDR3 has 17 residues. The CDR3 nucleotides read TGTGCCAGCAGCCCCCCGGGGAGGGGAAGTGGAGGCTATGGCTACACCTTC. Amino acid sequence: CASSPPGRGSGGYGYTF.

The J gene is TRBJ1-3, the V gene TRBV12-3 or TRBV12-4; D is unresolved. The length of the CDR3 is 11 residues. V was pared by 5 bases and J by 9 bases, with 8 bases between. The CDR3 DNA follows: TGTGCCAGCAGTAGTGGGGTCACCATATATTTT. It specifies CASSSGVTIYF.

The chain uses TRBV5-1 and TRBJ1-1, with D possibly matching TRBD1 (5 bases). The germline V gene has CDR1 SGHRS and CDR2 YFSETQ. Trimming shortened V by 4 bases and J by 0 bases, and 16 bases separated the two germline ends. CDR3 length: 16 amino acids. CDR3 sequence reads: CASSPNGGPMNTEAFF. In DNA, the CDR3 is TGCGCCAGCAGCCCGAACGGGGGTCCAATGAACACTGAAGCTTTCTTT.

The V call is TRBV18, the J call TRBJ1-1; no firm D call. The V gene lost 3 bases and the J gene lost 6 bases, with 17 bases spanning the gap. The germline V gene has CDR1 KGHSH and CDR2 LQKENI. There are 15 residues in the CDR3. Here the CDR3 DNA reads TGTGCCAGCTCACCGGCAGGAGGTCAGCGCGCTGAAGCTTTCTTT. Its translation: CASSPAGGQRAEAFF. Full variable domain (remainder filled in from reference TRBV18 and TRBJ1-1): NAGVMQNPRHLVRRRGQEARLRCSPMKGHSHVYWYRQLPEEGLKFMVYLQKENIIDESGMPKERFSAEFPKEGPSILRIQQVVRGDSAAYFCASSPAGGQRAEAFFGQGTRLTVV.

The V gene is TRBV6-5, the J gene TRBJ2-5, with a possible D match to TRBD1 (5 bases). Per the germline V gene, CDR1 is MNHEY and CDR2 is SVGAGI. Deletions cut 0 bases from V and 4 bases from J, with 9 bases between. CDR3 length equals 14 residues. CDR3: CASSYSRVGETQYF. CDR3 coding DNA: TGTGCCAGCAGTTACTCCAGGGTTGGAGAGACCCAGTACTTC.

The rearrangement joins TRBV4-1 to TRBJ2-7, with D possibly matching TRBD1 (5 bases). V lost 4 bases to trimming and J lost 5 bases, with 12 bases between them. CDR3 length: 13 residues. Germline V gives CDR1 MGHRA, CDR2 YSYEKL. As DNA, the CDR3 is TGCGCCAGCAGCCCTCTATTGGGGCACGAGCAGTACTTC. This sequence encodes CASSPLLGHEQYF.

The chain joins TRBV29-1 to TRBJ2-3; 7 positions match TRBD2. Trimming at V came to 4 bases and at J to 2 bases, leaving 12 bases not matched to a gene. The CDR3 consists of 16 residues. Germline V gene lookup returns CDR1 SQVTM and CDR2 ANQGSEA. DNA for the CDR3: TGCAGCGTTGTCCAAGGGGAGGGCGTTAACACAGATACGCAGTATTTT. It encodes CSVVQGEGVNTDTQYF.